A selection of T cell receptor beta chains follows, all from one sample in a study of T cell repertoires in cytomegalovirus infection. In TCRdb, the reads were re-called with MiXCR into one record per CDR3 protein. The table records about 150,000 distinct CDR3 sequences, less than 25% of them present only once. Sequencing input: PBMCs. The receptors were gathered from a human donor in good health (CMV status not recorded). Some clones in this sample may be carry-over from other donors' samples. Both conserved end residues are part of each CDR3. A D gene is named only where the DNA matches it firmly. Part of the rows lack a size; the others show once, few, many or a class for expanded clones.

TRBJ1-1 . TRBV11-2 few CASSSRNTEAFF TGTGCCAGCAGCTCCCGGAACACTGAAGCTTTCTTT
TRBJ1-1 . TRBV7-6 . CASRTWEETEAFF TGTGCCAGCAGAACTTGGGAGGAGACTGAAGCTTTCTTT
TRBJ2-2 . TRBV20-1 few CSAGGWTGELFF TGCAGTGCGGGGGGCTGGACCGGGGAGCTGTTTTTT
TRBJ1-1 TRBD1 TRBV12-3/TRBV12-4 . CASSLPGGNTEAFF TGTGCCAGCAGTTTACCAGGGGGGAACACTGAAGCTTTCTTT
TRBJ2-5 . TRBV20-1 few CSARDVGTQYF TGCAGTGCTAGAGATGTAGGGACCCAGTACTTC
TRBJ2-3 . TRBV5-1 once CASSLSFGTDTQYF TGCGCCAGCAGCTTGTCTTTCGGGACAGATACGCAGTATTTT
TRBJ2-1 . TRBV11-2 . CASSLTGQTYNEQFF TGTGCCAGCAGCTTAACGGGACAAACCTACAATGAGCAGTTCTTC
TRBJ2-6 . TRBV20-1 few CSASVTGTGANVLTF TGCAGTGCTAGTGTGACAGGAACCGGGGCCAACGTCCTGACTTTC
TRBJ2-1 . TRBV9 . CASSEAGIAVNEQFF TGTGCCAGCAGCGAAGCTGGGATAGCAGTCAATGAGCAGTTCTTC
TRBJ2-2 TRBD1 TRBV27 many CASSFGTGPGELFF TGTGCCAGCAGTTTCGGGACAGGTCCCGGGGAGCTGTTTTTT
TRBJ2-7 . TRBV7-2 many CASSGTGVEQYF TGTGCCAGCAGCGGGACTGGCGTCGAGCAGTACTTC
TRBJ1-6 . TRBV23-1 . CASKQNYNSPLHF TGCGCCAGCAAACAGAACTATAATTCACCCCTCCACTTT
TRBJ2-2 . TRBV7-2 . CASSSVAQGRTGELFF TGTGCCAGCAGCTCCGTCGCTCAGGGAAGGACCGGGGAGCTGTTTTTT
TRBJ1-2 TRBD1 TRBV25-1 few CASSGLNRTPGGEKGGYTF TGTGCCAGCAGTGGATTAAACCGGACTCCAGGGGGCGAGAAGGGTGGCTACACCTTC
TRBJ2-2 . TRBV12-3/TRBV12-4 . CSSRLAPNTGELFF TGTTCCAGCAGGTTGGCCCCGAACACCGGGGAGCTGTTTTTT
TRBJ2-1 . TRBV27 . CASRERERGGNEQFF TGTGCCAGCAGGGAACGGGAGAGGGGGGGCAATGAGCAGTTCTTC
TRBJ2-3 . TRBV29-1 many CSVRREGTQYF TGCAGCGTTCGCAGGGAAGGCACGCAGTATTTT
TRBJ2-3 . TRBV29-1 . CSVGRDSTDTQYF TGCAGCGTGGGCCGGGACAGCACAGATACGCAGTATTTT
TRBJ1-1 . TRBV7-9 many CASSLATTEAFF TGTGCCAGCAGCTTAGCGACGACCGAGGCTTTCTTT
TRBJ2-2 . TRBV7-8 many CASSYPDIYTGELFF TGTGCCAGCAGCTACCCAGACATTTACACCGGGGAGCTGTTTTTT
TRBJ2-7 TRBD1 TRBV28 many CASSLASGGSEQYF TGTGCCAGCAGTTTAGCCTCAGGGGGTTCGGAGCAGTACTTC
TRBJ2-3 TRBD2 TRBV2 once CASSELSGFITDTQYF TGTGCCAGCAGTGAACTTAGCGGGTTCATCACAGATACGCAGTATTTT
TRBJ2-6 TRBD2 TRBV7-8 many CASSLGLAGGDSGANVLTF TGTGCCAGCAGCCTGGGACTAGCGGGAGGCGACTCTGGGGCCAACGTCCTGACTTTC
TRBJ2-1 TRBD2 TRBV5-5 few CASSLGVAGGFSYNEQFF TGTGCCAGCAGCTTGGGGGTGGCGGGGGGCTTCTCCTACAATGAGCAGTTCTTC